These 19 T cell receptor beta chains were all obtained from the same sample, sequenced in a study of blood T cell repertoires in COVID-19. Some clones are missing from TCRdb's copy, which holds only in-frame ones; the method was immunoSEQ multiplex PCR. The sample includes roughly 210,000 clones, about 85% of them seen just once. Sequencing was performed on peripheral blood. The receptors shown here come from a man aged 65 to 85 with acute or convalescent COVID-19.

V gene TRBV21-1 combines with J gene TRBJ2-7; the table's D call TRBD1 went unverified against the DNA. TRBV21-1 is a pseudogene locus. CDR3 length equals 14 residues. The CDR3 loop is CASSNLGPPGEQYF. The CDR3 coding sequence is TGTGCCAGCAGCAACCTTGGACCCCCAGGGGAGCAGTACTTC.

The J gene is TRBJ1-5, the V gene TRBV3-1 (or the pseudogene TRBV3-2); the D gene is possibly TRBD1 (5 bases). V lost 0 bases to trimming and J lost 6 bases, with 12 bases between them. CDR1 is LGHDT and CDR2 is YNNKEL in the germline V gene (reference sequence). This CDR3 has 15 residues. The CDR3 spells CASSQDTGAGQPQHF. The CDR3 DNA follows: TGTGCCAGCAGCCAAGATACAGGAGCAGGTCAGCCCCAGCATTTT.

This clone was counted once. The V and J genes are TRBV30 and TRBJ2-3; 9 nucleotides line up with TRBD2. V lost 0 bases to trimming and J lost 3 bases; unmatched junction nucleotides: 10. The CDR3 totals 17 residues. Germline assignment: CDR1 GTSNPN and CDR2 SVGIG (reference sequence). The CDR3 DNA is TGTGCCTGGAGTGTAAAGGGTAGCGGGAGTAAAACAGATACGCAGTATTTT. Residues: CAWSVKGSGSKTDTQYF.

This chain links TRBV7-6 with TRBJ2-3; 14 nucleotides line up with TRBD2. The germline CDR1 and CDR2 sequences are SGHVS and FNYEAQ. The junction had 7 bases not matched to a gene; V was cut back by 2 bases and J by 6 bases. The CDR3 is made up of 17 amino acids. The DNA of the CDR3 is TGTGCCAGCAGCTTATCAGGGACTAGCGGGAGAGCTGATACGCAGTATTTT. The encoded protein is CASSLSGTSGRADTQYF.

With respect to this clone: Other DNA variants within this sample encode the same CDR3. The gene calls are TRBV12-3 or TRBV12-4 and TRBJ2-7, with 9 bases fitting TRBD1. The CDR3 spans 13 residues. V lost 4 bases, J lost 3 bases, and 1 base stayed unmatched. The CDR3, as DNA: TGTGCCAGCAGTTCGGGACAGGGCTACGAGCAGTACTTC. Its protein is CASSSGQGYEQYF.

The V and J genes are TRBV18 and TRBJ2-2; tentative D call: TRBD1 (7 bases). The CDR3 is 15 residues long. Trimming removed 6 bases from V and 7 bases from J, with 18 bases in between. Per germline, CDR1 KGHSH and CDR2 LQKENI. The CDR3 DNA follows: TGTGCCAGCTCGAACCTGAGGGGGCGGGACGGGGAGCTGTTTTTT. Translated: CASSNLRGRDGELFF.

This clone was recorded once. The chain employs TRBV6-2 or TRBV6-3 and TRBJ2-1; tentative D call: TRBD2 (5 bases). V lost 6 bases to trimming and J lost 11 bases, with 8 bases between them. Germline V lookup: CDR1 MNHEY, CDR2 SVGEGT. There are 10 residues in the CDR3. As DNA, the CDR3 is TGTGCCAGCAGCGCGGGTAAGCAGTTCTTC. This encodes CASSAGKQFF.

CDR3: CASSERGGQGRDLKGETQYF. For the CDR3, the DNA is TGTGCCAGCAGTGAACGCGGGGGTCAGGGGAGAGACTTGAAGGGCGAGACCCAGTACTTC. The rearrangement links TRBV2 to TRBJ2-5, with a weak D call TRBD2 (7 bases). Trimming removed 2 bases at V and 5 bases at J, with 30 bases between. The CDR3 runs 20 residues. Germline CDR1 and CDR2: SNHLY and FYNNEI. The variable domain in full, with the rest retrieved from reference TRBV2 and TRBJ2-5, is EPEVTQTPSHQVTQMGQEVILRCVPISNHLYFYWYRQILGQKVEFLVSFYNNEISEKSEIFDDQFSVERPDGSNFTLKIRSTKLEDSAMYFCASSERGGQGRDLKGETQYFGPGTRLLVL.

The J gene is TRBJ1-4, the V gene TRBV19; 9 bases line up with TRBD1. This CDR3 contains 15 residues. Trimming took 5 bases from V and 7 from J; bases not matched to a gene: 8. CDR1 LNHDA and CDR2 SQIVND come from the germline V gene (reference sequence). The CDR3 sequence: CASSFPGQGGEKLFF. The DNA for the CDR3 is TGTGCCAGTAGTTTTCCGGGACAGGGAGGTGAAAAACTGTTTTTT.

The chain carries TRBV7-9 and TRBJ1-1; 7 bases are a match to TRBD1. The ends lost 4 bases at V and 1 base at J; junction bases unmatched: 3. In germline, CDR1 is SEHNR, CDR2 FQNEAQ (reference sequence). This CDR3 spans 14 amino acids. The CDR3 sequence is CASSSQGGNTEAFF. The CDR3, as DNA: TGTGCCAGCAGCTCCCAGGGGGGGAACACTGAAGCTTTCTTT.

J is TRBJ2-1 and V is TRBV7-8; D is possibly TRBD1 (6 bases). There are 14 residues in the CDR3. Germline-derived CDR1 and CDR2 are SGHVS and FQNEAQ. Trimming took 1 base from V and 9 from J, leaving 13 bases between them. The CDR3 spells CASSLEGVRSEQFF. CDR3 DNA sequence: TGTGCCAGCAGCTTAGAGGGGGTCCGGAGTGAGCAGTTCTTC.

The V call is TRBV29-1, the J call TRBJ1-1; no clear D. Germline V gene data show CDR1 as SQVTM and CDR2 as ANQGSEA. The CDR3 is made up of 13 amino acids. V lost 3 bases and J lost 6, with 14 bases in between. CDR3 DNA sequence: TGCAGCGTTGATCATTTCAGTGAATCTGAAGCTTTCTTT. This sequence encodes CSVDHFSESEAFF.

The chain uses TRBV7-2 and TRBJ1-1; 7 bases are a match to TRBD1. CDR1 and CDR2 (germline): SGHTA, FQGNSA. CDR3 length equals 15 residues. Unmatched junction bases numbered 7, after V lost 4 bases and J lost 2 bases. The CDR3, as DNA: TGTGCCAGCAGCTCGCGACAGGGCAAAAACACTGAAGCTTTCTTT. Translated, it gives CASSSRQGKNTEAFF.

This chain joins TRBV20-1 and TRBJ2-1, with D unresolved. CDR3 length equals 11 residues. V was cut by 1 base and J by 7 bases, with 5 bases left in between. Germline V lookup: CDR1 DFQATT, CDR2 SNEGSKA (reference sequence). The CDR3 sequence: CSARVVNEQFF. DNA of the CDR3: TGCAGTGCTAGAGTCGTGAATGAGCAGTTCTTC.

This chain links TRBV6-5 with TRBJ1-3; D uncertain. CDR1 and CDR2 from the germline V gene are MNHEY and SVGAGI. The CDR3 runs 14 residues. V lost 5 bases and J 0 bases, leaving 8 bases between the germline ends. In DNA form, the CDR3 reads TGTGCCAGCAGTAGCATTCGCTCTGGAAACACCATATATTTT. It is translated as CASSSIRSGNTIYF.

The chain joins TRBV28 to TRBJ2-2; 12 positions match TRBD2. Losses at the gene ends were 6 bases for V and 5 bases for J; bases not matched to a gene: 7. Per the germline V gene, CDR1 is MDHEN and CDR2 is SYDVKM. This CDR3 spans 16 amino acids. This CDR3 reads CASSPSGRAGTGELFF. The CDR3 DNA reads TGTGCCAGCAGCCCTAGCGGGAGGGCCGGGACCGGGGAGCTGTTTTTT.

The gene calls are TRBV11-2 and TRBJ1-1, with 8 bases lining up with TRBD1. The CDR3 loop spans 16 amino acids. From germline, CDR1 is SGHAT and CDR2 FQNNGV. The trim removed 1 base at V and 7 bases at J, leaving 11 bases unmatched. CDR3 amino acids: CASSLVLQGEGVEAFF. The DNA of the CDR3 is TGTGCCAGCAGCTTAGTCCTACAGGGGGAAGGGGTTGAAGCTTTCTTT. The variable domain in full, completed from reference TRBV11-2 and TRBJ1-1, reads EAGVAQSPRYKIIEKRQSVAFWCNPISGHATLYWYQQILGQGPKLLIQFQNNGVVDDSQLPKDRFSAERLKGVDSTLKIQPAKLEDSAVYLCASSLVLQGEGVEAFFGQGTRLTVV.

V is TRBV9 and J is TRBJ2-1, with 11 bases aligning to TRBD1. Germline-derived CDR1 and CDR2 are SGDLS and YYNGEE. The CDR3 has 15 amino acids. With 4 bases clipped from V and 3 bases from J, the junction kept 3 bases outside the gene matches. This CDR3 reads CASSPGTGGYNEQFF. CDR3 in DNA: TGTGCCAGCAGCCCTGGGACAGGGGGCTACAATGAGCAGTTCTTC.

This rearrangement joins TRBV3-1 (or the pseudogene TRBV3-2) to TRBJ2-5; 8 bases line up with TRBD1. There are 14 residues in the CDR3. V trimming: 4 bases; J trimming: 5 bases; junction bases outside the gene matches: 6. Germline values: CDR1 LGHDT, CDR2 YNNKEL (reference sequence). CDR3 residues: CASSRLGQGETQYF. The CDR3 bases are TGTGCCAGCAGCCGCCTCGGACAGGGTGAGACCCAGTACTTC.